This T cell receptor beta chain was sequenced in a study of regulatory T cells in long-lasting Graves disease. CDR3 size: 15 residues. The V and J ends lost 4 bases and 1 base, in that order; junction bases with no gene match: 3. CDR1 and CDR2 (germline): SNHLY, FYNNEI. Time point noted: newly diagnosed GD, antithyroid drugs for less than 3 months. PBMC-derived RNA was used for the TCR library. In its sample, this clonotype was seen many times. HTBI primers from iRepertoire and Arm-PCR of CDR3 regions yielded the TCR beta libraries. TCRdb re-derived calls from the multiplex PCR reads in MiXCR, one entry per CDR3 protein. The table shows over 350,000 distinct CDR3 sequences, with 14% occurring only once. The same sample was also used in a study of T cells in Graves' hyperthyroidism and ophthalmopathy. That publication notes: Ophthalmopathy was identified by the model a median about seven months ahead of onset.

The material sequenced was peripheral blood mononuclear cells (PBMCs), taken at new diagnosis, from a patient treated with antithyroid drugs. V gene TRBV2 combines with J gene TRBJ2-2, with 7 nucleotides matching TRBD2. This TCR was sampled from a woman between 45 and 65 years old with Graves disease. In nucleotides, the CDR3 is TGTGCCAGCAGTGGGACTAGTGGGAACACCGGGGAGCTGTTTTTT. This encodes CASSGTSGNTGELFF.